A single sample gave rise to the 12 T cell receptor beta chains below, sequenced in a study of blood T cells in healthy people across ages (dated by TCRdb to between 2014 and 2017). The library was prepared using 5' RACE. Sequencing used an Illumina HiSeq 2500. A second about 7 to 12 cycle PCR used a sample-barcoded 5' primer and a J-beta primer mix. TCRdb passed the public sequencing reads through fastp at Q25 and MiXCR, retaining productive beta sequences. Records with the same CDR3 protein are collapsed into one entry carrying the most frequent genes and DNA. This sample has 550,000 to 650,000 distinct CDR3 sequences in its table, and about 28% of those were observed once. The leading ten clones occupy approximately 15% of the sample. The sample was blood. Receptors originate from a woman older than 75 in good health.

The V and J genes are TRBV7-6 and TRBJ1-4, with 7 bases lining up with TRBD1. The ends lost 5 bases at V and 3 bases at J; junction bases unmatched: 9. CDR1 is SGHVS and CDR2 is FNYEAQ in the germline V gene. The CDR3 is 16 amino acids. The CDR3 coding sequence is TGTGCCAGCAGCCCCTCGAGGGGGCCGGCTAATGAAAAACTGTTTTTT. Residues: CASSPSRGPANEKLFF.

On this clonotype: This may stem from a read error, because a much larger clone lies one nucleotide away. J is TRBJ2-5 and V is TRBV6-6, with 7 bases fitting TRBD2. The V gene end was trimmed by 6 bases and the J gene end by 11 bases; junction bases not matched to a gene: 9. This CDR3 has 12 amino acids. Germline V gene lookup returns CDR1 MNHNY and CDR2 SVGAGI (reference sequence). This CDR3 reads CASSRLAHEQYF. For the CDR3, the DNA is TGTGCCAGCAGCCGACTAGCCCATGAGCAGTACTTC.

Of note for this clonotype: One base away lies a much larger clone, so this may be a sequencing read error. This chain links TRBV27 with TRBJ2-1; possibly TRBD2 for D (5 bases). V shed 6 bases and J shed 3 bases, with 12 bases lying between them. The CDR3 consists of 14 residues. CDR1 and CDR2 (germline): MNHEY, SMNVEV (reference sequence). CDR3 nucleotides: TGTGCCAGCAGGTCGAGGGCCAGCTACAATGAGCAGTTCTTC. This codes for CASRSRASYNEQFF.

This clonotype came up a few times. V gene TRBV9 combines with J gene TRBJ2-1; D is uncertain. Trimming pared 2 bases from V and 9 bases from J, leaving 21 bases between. The germline V gene has CDR1 SGDLS and CDR2 YYNGEE. CDR3 size: 16 residues. The CDR3 DNA reads as TGTGCCAGCAGCGTCTCTGCTAAGTCCCTTAACGGTGAGCAGTTCTTC. It encodes CASSVSAKSLNGEQFF.

This clonotype was counted at least ten times. The chain has TRBV5-1 and TRBJ2-5; D gene ambiguous. The CDR3 loop spans 14 amino acids. The V end was cut by 2 bases, the J end by 1 base, with 9 bases between. CDR1 and CDR2 from the germline V gene are SGHRS and YFSETQ. CDR3 region: CASSFGLSQETQYF. Here the CDR3 DNA reads TGCGCCAGCAGCTTTGGGCTGAGCCAAGAGACCCAGTACTTC.

This clonotype has at least ten counts. CDR3 DNA: TGTGCCAGCAGTGAACAAATACAGTTCTCTGGGGCCAACGTCCTGACTTTC. Protein product: CASSEQIQFSGANVLTF. The chain carries TRBV6-1 and TRBJ2-6; no clear D gene. The germline V and J ends were trimmed by 2 bases and 0 bases, with 11 bases remaining between them. There are 17 residues in the CDR3. Germline V CDR1 and CDR2: MNHNS, SASEGT.

This clonotype was observed a handful of times. The chain has TRBV15 and TRBJ2-2; D may be TRBD1 (5 bases). The CDR3 extends over 14 amino acids. Between the trimmed V and J ends, which lost 0 bases and 5 bases, there was a span of 7 bases. Germline CDR1 and CDR2: LNHNV and YYDKDF (reference sequence). The CDR3: CATSREKGTGELFF. The CDR3 nucleotides are TGTGCCACCAGCAGAGAAAAGGGGACCGGGGAGCTGTTTTTT.

This clonotype was counted ten times or more. The rearrangement uses TRBV7-8 and TRBJ1-5, with TRBD1 as a possible D gene (5 bases). Trimming took 2 bases from V and 2 from J, leaving 16 bases between them. Germline loops: CDR1 SGHVS, CDR2 FQNEAQ. CDR3 length equals 17 residues. The chain's CDR3 is CASSLKGTTEGNQPQHF. The CDR3 region has the DNA TGTGCCAGCAGCTTAAAGGGGACGACCGAGGGCAATCAGCCCCAGCATTTT.

To note about this clonotype: It may be a read error: a sequence one base away is much more abundant. This sequence joins TRBV20-1 and TRBJ2-4, with no clear D. The DNA matches TRBJ2-7 better at its end, which makes the J call doubtful. This CDR3 contains 12 residues. Per the germline V gene, CDR1 is DFQATT and CDR2 is SNEGSKA (reference sequence). DNA of the CDR3: TGCAGGGCTGAAAGAGTTGAAGCCGAGCAGTACTTC. Encoded protein: CRAERVEAEQYF.

As for this clonotype: A much larger clone sits a single nucleotide away, making a read error possible. J is TRBJ2-1 and V is TRBV7-2; D may be TRBD1 or TRBD2 (5 bases each). CDR1 SGHTA and CDR2 FQGNSA come from the germline V gene. This CDR3 contains 14 residues. The CDR3 DNA follows: TGTGCCTGCAGCTTACTCGGGGCCCACAATGAGCAGTTCTTC. Its protein is CACSLLGAHNEQFF.

The table lists this clonotype with many counts. The CDR3 nucleotides read TGTGCCAGCAGCTTATCTCCGGGGGCTTATGGCTACACCTTC. Protein sequence: CASSLSPGAYGYTF. This sequence joins TRBV7-2 and TRBJ1-2; D is perhaps TRBD1 (6 bases). Germline V lookup: CDR1 SGHTA, CDR2 FQGNSA. The V end lost 2 bases, the J end lost 5 bases, and 12 bases lay between the germline ends. The CDR3 runs to 14 residues.

This clonotype has at least ten counts. V gene TRBV29-1 combines with J gene TRBJ1-2; 11 bases match TRBD1. Germline-derived CDR1 and CDR2 are SQVTM and ANQGSEA. Trimming at V came to 6 bases and at J to 4 bases, leaving 4 bases not matched to a gene. This CDR3 is 13 amino acids long. The CDR3 is CSVDRGRGYGYTF. In DNA, the CDR3 is TGCAGCGTGGACAGGGGGCGCGGCTATGGCTACACCTTC.